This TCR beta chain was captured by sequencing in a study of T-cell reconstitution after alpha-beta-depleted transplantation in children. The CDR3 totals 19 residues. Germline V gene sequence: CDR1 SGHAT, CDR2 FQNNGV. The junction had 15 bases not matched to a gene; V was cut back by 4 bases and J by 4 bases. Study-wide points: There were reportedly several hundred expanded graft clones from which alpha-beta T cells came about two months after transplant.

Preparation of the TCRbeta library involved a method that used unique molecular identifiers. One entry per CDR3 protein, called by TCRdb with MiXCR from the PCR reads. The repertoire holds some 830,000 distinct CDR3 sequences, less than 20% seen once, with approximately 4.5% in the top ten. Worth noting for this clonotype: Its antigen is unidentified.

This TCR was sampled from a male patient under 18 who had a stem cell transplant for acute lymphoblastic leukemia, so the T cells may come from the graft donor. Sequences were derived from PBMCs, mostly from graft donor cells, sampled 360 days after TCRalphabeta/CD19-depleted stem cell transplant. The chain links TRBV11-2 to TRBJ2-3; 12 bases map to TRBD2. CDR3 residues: CASSSVLWTSGNQADTQYF. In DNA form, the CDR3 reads TGTGCCAGCAGCTCCGTCCTTTGGACTAGCGGGAATCAGGCAGATACGCAGTATTTT. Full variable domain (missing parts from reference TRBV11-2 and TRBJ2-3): EAGVAQSPRYKIIEKRQSVAFWCNPISGHATLYWYQQILGQGPKLLIQFQNNGVVDDSQLPKDRFSAERLKGVDSTLKIQPAKLEDSAVYLCASSSVLWTSGNQADTQYFGPGTRLTVL.